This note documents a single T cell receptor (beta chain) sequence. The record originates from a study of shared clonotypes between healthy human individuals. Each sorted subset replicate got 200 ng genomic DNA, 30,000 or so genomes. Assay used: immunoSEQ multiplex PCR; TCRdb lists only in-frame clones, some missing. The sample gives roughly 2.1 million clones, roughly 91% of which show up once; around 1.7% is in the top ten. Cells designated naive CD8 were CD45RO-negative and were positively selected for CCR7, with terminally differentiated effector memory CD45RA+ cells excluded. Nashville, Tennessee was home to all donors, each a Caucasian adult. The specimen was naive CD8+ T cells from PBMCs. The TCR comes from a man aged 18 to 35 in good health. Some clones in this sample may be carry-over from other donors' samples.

The CDR3 protein is CASSWKSGGTEAFF. The CDR3 DNA follows: TGTGCCAGCAGCTGGAAGTCCGGGGGCACTGAAGCTTTCTTT. The chain combines TRBV7-8 with TRBJ1-1, with D maybe TRBD1 (5 bases). Germline values: CDR1 SGHVS, CDR2 FQNEAQ. V was clipped by 4 bases and J by 4 bases, with 13 bases between them. The CDR3 loop spans 14 amino acids.